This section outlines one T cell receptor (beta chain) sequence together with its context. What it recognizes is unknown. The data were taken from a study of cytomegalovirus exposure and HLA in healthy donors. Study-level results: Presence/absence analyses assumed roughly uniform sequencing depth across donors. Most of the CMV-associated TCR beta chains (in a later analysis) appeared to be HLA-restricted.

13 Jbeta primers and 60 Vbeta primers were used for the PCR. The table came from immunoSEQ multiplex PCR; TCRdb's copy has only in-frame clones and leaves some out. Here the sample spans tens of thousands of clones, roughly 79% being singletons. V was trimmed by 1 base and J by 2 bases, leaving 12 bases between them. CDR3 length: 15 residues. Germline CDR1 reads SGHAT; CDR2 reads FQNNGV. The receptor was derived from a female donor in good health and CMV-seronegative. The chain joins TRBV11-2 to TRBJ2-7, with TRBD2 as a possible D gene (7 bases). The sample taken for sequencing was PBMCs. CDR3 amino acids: CASSLVGGLAYEQYF. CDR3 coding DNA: TGTGCCAGCAGCTTAGTCGGGGGGCTCGCCTACGAGCAGTACTTC.